This is a list of T cell receptor beta chains from one sample in a study of siplizumab effects on memory and regulatory T cells. The protocol was immunoSEQ multiplex PCR, while the TCRdb copy is restricted to in-frame clones and leaves out a portion. The data hold around 78,000 clones, with about 89% observed a single time. What was sequenced was CD8+ T cells sorted from blood. These receptors all stem from a human donor in good health. Each CDR3 is given with its conserved first and last residue. D genes are given only for firm matches. For some rows the clone size is stated as once, few or many, or as a class when expanded; others skip it.

D	V	J	size	CDR3	DNA
TRBD2	TRBV7-7	TRBJ2-1	NA	CASSLKSSGGNEQFF	TGTGCCAGCAGCTTGAAGTCTAGCGGGGGGAATGAGCAGTTCTTC
NA	TRBV19	TRBJ2-1	NA	CASGAGTPSYNEQFF	TGTGCCAGTGGGGCCGGGACTCCCTCCTACAATGAGCAGTTCTTC
NA	TRBV5-1	TRBJ1-2	few	CASSFQQGAYGYTF	TGCGCCAGCAGCTTTCAACAGGGTGCATACGGCTACACCTTC
NA	TRBV21-1	TRBJ2-7	NA	CASSKGRGPQSYEQYF	TGTGCCAGCAGCAAAGGTAGGGGGCCCCAGTCCTACGAGCAGTACTTC
NA	TRBV27	TRBJ2-7	NA	CASSLSPGPYEQYF	TGTGCCAGCAGTTTATCACCCGGTCCCTACGAGCAGTACTTC
NA	TRBV7-9	TRBJ2-5	once	CASPGLASQETQYF	TGTGCCAGCCCGGGACTCGCCTCCCAAGAGACCCAGTACTTC
TRBD2	TRBV9	TRBJ2-3	NA	CASSPRGGASTDTQYF	TGTGCCAGCAGCCCCCGCGGGGGGGCCTCCACAGATACGCAGTATTTT
NA	TRBV4-1	TRBJ2-7	NA	CASSQDDGYEQYF	TGCGCCAGCAGCCAAGACGACGGCTACGAGCAGTACTTC
NA	TRBV5-6	TRBJ1-2	few	CASSPGDNYGYTF	TGTGCCAGCAGCCCAGGGGACAACTATGGCTACACCTTC
NA	TRBV9	TRBJ2-2	once	CASSPTGSPGELFF	TGTGCCAGCAGCCCCACCGGGAGTCCCGGGGAGCTGTTTTTT
NA	TRBV7-2	TRBJ1-3	NA	CASSLNGQSGNTIYF	TGTGCCAGCAGCTTAAACGGACAGTCTGGAAACACCATATATTTT
NA	TRBV27	TRBJ1-2	NA	CASRWGDYGYTF	TGTGCCAGCAGGTGGGGAGACTATGGCTACACCTTC
NA	TRBV5-1	TRBJ2-7	NA	CASSAGSPVQEGDEQYF	TGCGCCAGCAGCGCCGGGTCCCCTGTGCAAGAAGGGGACGAGCAGTACTTC
TRBD2	TRBV6-1	TRBJ2-5	few	CASSEEAGGETQYF	TGTGCCAGCAGTGAAGAAGCGGGGGGGGAGACCCAGTACTTC
NA	TRBV11-2	TRBJ1-2	once	CASSLITVQYEGYTF	TGTGCCAGCAGCTTAATTACAGTACAATATGAAGGCTACACCTTC
NA	TRBV18	TRBJ1-1	NA	CASSPREPNTEAFF	TGTGCCAGCTCACCGAGGGAGCCGAACACTGAAGCTTTCTTT
NA	TRBV4-1	TRBJ2-7	NA	CASSQDPGPYEQYF	TGCGCCAGCAGCCAAGATCCAGGGCCCTACGAGCAGTACTTC
NA	TRBV4-2	TRBJ2-1	NA	CASSQVSNEQFF	TGTGCCAGCAGCCAAGTGAGCAATGAGCAGTTCTTC
NA	TRBV19	TRBJ1-5	few	CASSLGVSNQPQHF	TGTGCCAGTAGTCTGGGGGTTTCTAATCAGCCCCAGCATTTT
NA	TRBV2	TRBJ2-1	NA	CATEELLGEQFF	TGTGCCACCGAGGAACTATTGGGTGAGCAGTTCTTC
NA	TRBV18	TRBJ1-1	once	CASSPIGRRNTEAFF	TGTGCCAGCTCACCAATAGGACGGAGGAACACTGAAGCTTTCTTT
TRBD2	TRBV4-1	TRBJ2-5	once	CASRQTSGGGETQYF	TGCGCCAGCAGACAGACTAGCGGGGGTGGGGAGACCCAGTACTTC
TRBD1	TRBV23-1	TRBJ1-3	NA	CASIYQDREAGNTIYF	TGCGCCAGCATCTATCAAGACAGGGAGGCTGGAAACACCATATATTTT
TRBD1	TRBV6-6	TRBJ1-6	NA	CASSYPGTENSPLHF	TGTGCCAGCAGTTACCCCGGGACAGAAAATTCACCCCTCCACTTT
TRBD2	TRBV5-1	TRBJ2-1	NA	CASSFTSGPTYNEQFF	TGCGCCAGCAGCTTCACTAGCGGTCCCACCTACAATGAGCAGTTCTTC
TRBD1	TRBV27	TRBJ2-1	NA	CASRQGGYNEQFF	TGTGCCAGCAGACAGGGGGGTTACAATGAGCAGTTCTTC
NA	TRBV11-2	TRBJ1-1	NA	CASSPLNTEAFF	TGTGCCAGCAGCCCTTTGAACACTGAAGCTTTCTTT
NA	TRBV7-6	TRBJ1-1	NA	CASSLVPRGGTEAFF	TGTGCCAGCAGCTTAGTTCCCAGGGGCGGGACTGAAGCTTTCTTT
NA	TRBV7-7	TRBJ2-1	NA	CASSFSSYNEQFF	TGTGCTAGCAGCTTCAGCTCCTACAATGAGCAGTTCTTC
NA	TRBV27	TRBJ2-2	NA	CASSLSLGYRGELFF	TGTGCCAGCAGCCTCTCGCTAGGGTACCGAGGGGAGCTGTTTTTT
NA	TRBV2	TRBJ2-2	NA	CASSEGPRGTGELFF	TGTGCCAGCAGTGAAGGTCCCAGGGGCACCGGGGAGCTGTTTTTT
NA	TRBV5-5	TRBJ1-1	NA	CASSFSQRHGAEPTEAFF	TGTGCCAGCAGCTTTTCACAGCGGCACGGGGCCGAGCCCACTGAAGCTTTCTTT
TRBD2	TRBV7-3	TRBJ2-1	NA	CASSLTGGLAGMRGEQFF	TGTGCCAGCAGCTTAACTGGGGGACTAGCGGGGATGAGGGGTGAGCAGTTCTTC
NA	TRBV9	TRBJ2-2	NA	CASSVDNKPTGELFF	TGTGCCAGCAGCGTAGATAACAAACCCACCGGGGAGCTGTTTTTT
NA	TRBV12-5	TRBJ2-1	once	CASGLGENEQFF	TGTGCTAGTGGTTTAGGGGAGAATGAGCAGTTCTTC
NA	TRBV19	TRBJ1-1	NA	CASSLAATMNTEAFF	TGTGCCAGTAGTCTTGCGGCGACGATGAACACTGAAGCTTTCTTT
NA	TRBV7-9	TRBJ1-1	NA	CASSGGANTEAFF	TGTGCCAGCAGCGGCGGGGCGAACACTGAAGCTTTCTTT